A single count supports the clone carrying this T cell receptor (beta chain). CDR3 length equals 13 residues. The germline CDR1 and CDR2 sequences are LGHDT and YNNKEL (reference sequence). V lost 1 base and J 7 bases, leaving 5 bases between the germline ends. This record belongs to a study of blood T cell repertoires in COVID-19. Background on the study: COVID-19 samples from acute and convalescent phases originated in the United States, Italy and Spain. PBMCs, B-cell-depleted T cells, or T cells were the source of the cDNA or gDNA that made up the material.

Authors' methods: Estimation of nucleated cell counts was performed using reference gene primer amplification. Using immunoSEQ multiplex PCR, the repertoire was profiled, and TCRdb retains in-frame clones only, with some absent. The V and J calls and clone size are taken from that table; D and trimming were inferred from the DNA. The data show 100,000 to 150,000 clones, around three quarters seen once. The TCR originated in a man in his 60s with active or convalescent COVID-19. The chain recombines TRBV3-1 (or the pseudogene TRBV3-2) with TRBJ1-6; D remains unclear. The sequencing sample was made of peripheral blood. DNA of the CDR3: TGTGCCAGCAGCCAAGGGAGGAATTCACCCCTCCACTTT. Its translation is CASSQGRNSPLHF.